The 30 T cell receptor beta chains given below trace back to one sample, sequenced in a study of T-cell reconstitution after alpha-beta-depleted transplantation in children. The authors prepared the TCRbeta library with unique molecular identifiers. TCRdb reanalysed the PCR reads using MiXCR and keeps one entry per CDR3 protein. Here the sample spans around 190,000 distinct CDR3 sequences, 6.6% being singletons. The source was PBMCs, collected before TCRalphabeta/CD19-depleted stem cell transplant. These receptors were obtained from a boy aged 2 to 9 with acute lymphoblastic leukemia, due to receive a stem cell transplant.

This chain uses TRBV18 with TRBJ1-2; D unclear. V gave up 3 bases and J gave up 4 bases, with 6 bases separating them. Germline V lookup: CDR1 KGHSH, CDR2 LQKENI. The CDR3 covers 12 residues. The CDR3 sequence: CASSPTGYGYTF. CDR3 DNA: TGTGCCAGCTCACCTACTGGCTATGGCTACACCTTC.

This clonotype has ten or more counts. This rearrangement joins TRBV20-1 to TRBJ1-2; D remains unclear. CDR1 and CDR2 (germline): DFQATT, SNEGSKA (reference sequence). This CDR3 contains 14 residues. Trimming shortened V by 3 bases and J by 0 bases, and 11 bases separated the two germline ends. CDR3 sequence: CSARGDEANYGYTF. CDR3 coding DNA: TGCAGTGCTAGGGGTGACGAAGCTAACTATGGCTACACCTTC.

This clonotype was seen a handful of times. The rearrangement links TRBV11-2 to TRBJ1-1; D gene ambiguous. Germline assignment: CDR1 SGHAT and CDR2 FQNNGV. V was cut by 8 bases and J by 4 bases, with 14 bases left in between. CDR3 length: 13 amino acids. DNA of the CDR3: TGTGCCAGCGGGCACCGGACCCTCACTGAAGCTTTCTTT. It is translated as CASGHRTLTEAFF.

This chain joins TRBV20-1 and TRBJ2-5; 7 bases agree with TRBD2. V lost 0 bases, J lost 3 bases, and 13 bases stayed unmatched. Germline lookup yields CDR1 DFQATT and CDR2 SNEGSKA (reference sequence). This CDR3 is built from 17 residues. The CDR3 sequence: CSARDVLLALTEETQYF. DNA of the CDR3: TGCAGTGCTAGAGATGTGCTACTAGCGCTTACGGAAGAGACCCAGTACTTC.

This clonotype was counted at least ten times. J is TRBJ2-6 and V is TRBV30; TRBD1 agrees at 8 bases. CDR3 length: 17 residues. Unmatched junction bases numbered 10, after V lost 5 bases and J lost 1 base. Germline assignment: CDR1 GTSNPN and CDR2 SVGIG (reference sequence). The CDR3 bases are TGTGCCTGGTTACCGGAGGACAGGGAATCTGGGGCCAACGTCCTGACTTTC. Translating gives CAWLPEDRESGANVLTF.

This clonotype has a handful of counts. The chain joins TRBV7-9 to TRBJ1-1, with D uncertain. The length of the CDR3 is 12 residues. Germline values: CDR1 SEHNR, CDR2 FQNEAQ (reference sequence). Deletions cut 5 bases from V and 6 bases from J, with 10 bases between. The CDR3 region has the DNA TGTGCCAGCAGCCGACGCCGGGCTGAAGCTTTCTTT. This sequence encodes CASSRRRAEAFF.

Turning to this clonotype: The conserved final phenylalanine or tryptophan is absent from the CDR3, which likely points to a read error. V is TRBV20-1 and J is TRBJ2-7, with 12 positions matching TRBD2. J gave up 3 bases and V 1 base, and 10 bases lay outside the gene matches. The CDR3 runs 17 residues. Germline CDR1 reads DFQATT; CDR2 reads SNEGSKA (reference sequence). CDR3 in amino acids: CSARATSGRTSIYEQYS. CDR3 sequence (DNA): TGCAGTGCTAGAGCGACTAGCGGGAGAACTAGTATCTACGAGCAGTACTCC.

A few counts support this clonotype. This chain links TRBV9 with TRBJ2-3; no definite D call. The CDR3 runs 16 residues. V lost 0 bases and J 3 bases, leaving 14 bases between the germline ends. Germline CDR1 is SGDLS and CDR2 is YYNGEE. The CDR3 spells CASSVGRPSSTDTQYF. The CDR3 bases are TGTGCCAGCAGCGTAGGAAGGCCGAGTTCTACAGATACGCAGTATTTT. Variable domain in full (rest from reference TRBV9 and TRBJ2-3): DSGVTQTPKHLITATGQRVTLRCSPRSGDLSVYWYQQSLDQGLQFLIQYYNGEERAKGNILERFSAQQFPDLHSELNLSSLELGDSALYFCASSVGRPSSTDTQYFGPGTRLTVL.

V gene TRBV4-1 combines with J gene TRBJ1-2, with unresolved D. V lost 0 bases, J lost 4 bases, and 6 bases lay in between. This CDR3 spans 13 amino acids. Germline lookup yields CDR1 MGHRA and CDR2 YSYEKL. The CDR3 loop reads CASSQERSYGYTF. CDR3 coding DNA: TGCGCCAGCAGCCAAGAGAGAAGCTATGGCTACACCTTC.

The chain couples TRBV11-3 to TRBJ1-2; D may be TRBD1 (6 bases). CDR1 and CDR2 (germline): SGHNT, YENEEA. The CDR3 covers 18 residues. Trimming took 1 base from V and 6 from J, leaving 24 bases between them. This CDR3 reads CASSLVGSGQGLSHGYTF. For the CDR3, the DNA is TGTGCCAGCAGCTTAGTCGGCTCTGGGCAGGGGCTGTCGCATGGCTACACCTTC.

With respect to this clonotype: A much larger clone sits a single nucleotide away, making a read error possible. The chain recombines TRBV5-1 with TRBJ2-1, with 8 bases that match TRBD1. The trim removed 0 bases at V and 1 base at J, leaving 3 bases unmatched. Looked up from germline, CDR1 is SGHRS and CDR2 is YFSETQ. This CDR3 has 16 residues. The CDR3 bases are TGCGCCAGCAGCTTGGACCGGGACAGGTCCTACAATGAGCAGTTCTTC. It specifies CASSLDRDRSYNEQFF.

This clonotype occurred a few times. The chain combines TRBV20-1 with TRBJ2-2; 7 nucleotides align to TRBD2. The germline V gene encodes CDR1 DFQATT and CDR2 SNEGSKA (reference sequence). The CDR3 loop spans 15 amino acids. V dropped 3 bases and J dropped 2; count of bases not matched to a gene: 6. The CDR3 loop is CSASPREANTGELFF. The CDR3 DNA reads TGCAGTGCTAGTCCCCGGGAGGCTAACACCGGGGAGCTGTTTTTT.

The rearrangement joins TRBV7-2 to TRBJ1-2; D uncertain. There are 14 residues in the CDR3. CDR1 and CDR2 (germline): SGHTA, FQGNSA. Trimming cost V 1 base and J 2 bases, with 8 bases left between them. The CDR3, as DNA: TGTGCCAGCAGCTTAGTCTCGGGGAACTATGGCTACACCTTC. Translation gives CASSLVSGNYGYTF.

This clonotype occurred a few times. The V and J genes are TRBV30 and TRBJ2-3; 13 nucleotides agree with TRBD2. Germline values: CDR1 GTSNPN, CDR2 SVGIG (reference sequence). J gave up 3 bases and V 4 bases, and 7 bases lay outside the gene matches. The CDR3 is 16 amino acids. CDR3 region: CAWTRGLAGVTDTQYF. The CDR3 DNA sequence: TGTGCCTGGACCCGCGGACTAGCGGGAGTAACAGATACGCAGTATTTT.

This clonotype was observed many times. This rearrangement joins TRBV4-3 to TRBJ2-2, with unresolved D. The CDR3 spans 16 residues. Germline V lookup: CDR1 LGHNA, CDR2 YSLEER. Trimming stripped 0 bases from V and 2 bases from J, with 10 bases between. CDR3 nucleotide sequence: TGCGCCAGCAGCCAAGATAGGGCGCAAAACACCGGGGAGCTGTTTTTT. Encoded protein: CASSQDRAQNTGELFF.

V and J are TRBV6-5 and TRBJ1-1; D possibly corresponds to TRBD1 (6 bases). Germline V gene data show CDR1 as MNHEY and CDR2 as SVGAGI. The CDR3 runs to 14 residues. V gave up 2 bases and J gave up 6 bases, with 13 bases separating them. The DNA of the CDR3 is TGTGCCAGCAGTTACGGGACAAACCCGTCTGAAGCTTTCTTT. Its protein product is CASSYGTNPSEAFF.

This clonotype was detected a few times. CDR3 region: CASISGTGVPVGTDTQYF. The CDR3 nucleotides are TGTGCCAGCATCTCCGGCACAGGGGTCCCCGTGGGCACAGATACGCAGTATTTT. This chain connects TRBV5-5 to TRBJ2-3, with 7 bases identical to TRBD1. V lost 6 bases, J lost 1 base, and 17 bases stayed unmatched. The germline gives CDR1 SGHKS, CDR2 YYEKEE (reference sequence). This CDR3 spans 18 amino acids. Full variable domain (remainder filled in from reference TRBV5-5 and TRBJ2-3): DAGVTQSPTHLIKTRGQQVTLRCSPISGHKSVSWYQQVLGQGPQFIFQYYEKEERGRGNFPDRFSARQFPNYSSELNVNALLLGDSALYLCASISGTGVPVGTDTQYFGPGTRLTVL.

Ten or more counts support this clonotype. The chain uses TRBV7-9 and TRBJ2-4, with a weak D call TRBD1 (5 bases). Germline CDR1 SEHNR, CDR2 FQNEAQ (reference sequence). Trimming cost V 0 bases and J 0 bases, with 12 bases left between them. The length of the CDR3 is 17 residues. The CDR3 sequence: CASSLASTAEAKNIQYF. In DNA form, the CDR3 reads TGTGCCAGCAGCTTAGCGTCGACAGCTGAAGCCAAAAACATTCAGTACTTC.

In this sample, this clonotype turned up many times. J is TRBJ2-3 and V is TRBV5-1; TRBD2 aligns across 8 bases. Germline lookup yields CDR1 SGHRS and CDR2 YFSETQ. The V and J ends lost 2 bases and 3 bases, in that order; junction bases with no gene match: 14. The CDR3 contains 18 residues. The CDR3 loop is CASSLGGGKIAWTDTQYF. The CDR3 DNA reads TGCGCCAGCAGCTTAGGCGGGGGGAAGATTGCTTGGACAGATACGCAGTATTTT. Based on the CDR3 plus reference TRBV5-1 and TRBJ2-3, the full variable domain is KAGVTQTPRYLIKTRGQQVTLSCSPISGHRSVSWYQQTPGQGLQFLFEYFSETQRNKGNFPGRFSGRQFSNSRSEMNVSTLELGDSALYLCASSLGGGKIAWTDTQYFGPGTRLTVL.

This clonotype showed up many times. This rearrangement joins TRBV28 to TRBJ1-3; D is ambiguous. The CDR3 contains 14 residues. V dropped 6 bases and J dropped 5 bases, with 14 bases sitting between them. CDR1 and CDR2 (germline): MDHEN, SYDVKM. The CDR3 DNA follows: TGTGCCAGCAGCCTCCCGGCCTCACGAAACACCATATATTTT. It yields the protein CASSLPASRNTIYF. Variable domain in full (rest from reference TRBV28 and TRBJ1-3): DVKVTQSSRYLVKRTGEKVFLECVQDMDHENMFWYRQDPGLGLRLIYFSYDVKMKEKGDIPEGYSVSREKKERFSLILESASTNQTSMYLCASSLPASRNTIYFGEGSWLTVV.

This clonotype was seen many times. The J gene is TRBJ2-5, the V gene TRBV28; D is unclear. The germline gives CDR1 MDHEN, CDR2 SYDVKM. Trimming pared 5 bases from V and 4 bases from J, leaving 8 bases between. This CDR3 is built from 12 residues. CDR3 region: CASSPRRETQYF. CDR3 nucleotide sequence: TGTGCCAGCAGTCCTCGGAGAGAGACCCAGTACTTC. Supplemented by reference TRBV28 and TRBJ2-5, the full variable domain reads DVKVTQSSRYLVKRTGEKVFLECVQDMDHENMFWYRQDPGLGLRLIYFSYDVKMKEKGDIPEGYSVSREKKERFSLILESASTNQTSMYLCASSPRRETQYFGPGTRLLVL.

This clonotype was detected only a few times. In nucleotides, the CDR3 is TGCAGCGTCTCATATAGTAGGGTTAGCACAGATACGCAGTATTTT. Translated, it gives CSVSYSRVSTDTQYF. The chain combines TRBV29-1 with TRBJ2-3; D gene uncertain. From germline, CDR1 is SQVTM and CDR2 ANQGSEA. This CDR3 is built from 15 residues. The V end lost 6 bases, the J end lost 0 bases, and 16 bases lay between the germline ends.

There are many counts of this clonotype. This sequence joins TRBV5-1 and TRBJ2-5; D might be TRBD1 or TRBD2, each matching 5 bases. The ends were cut back, 5 bases at V and 5 bases at J, with 13 bases in the middle. CDR1 is SGHRS, CDR2 YFSETQ, per germline. The CDR3 length is 13 residues. CDR3 sequence (DNA): TGCGCCAGCAGTTATGGGGGTGATGAGACCCAGTACTTC. It is translated as CASSYGGDETQYF.

Here the CDR3 DNA reads TGTGCCAGCAGCGTAGCTACGGGGACACTTAGGGACATGAACACTGAAGCTTTCTTT. This gives the protein CASSVATGTLRDMNTEAFF. This chain links TRBV9 with TRBJ1-1; maybe TRBD1 (6 bases). Germline loops: CDR1 SGDLS, CDR2 YYNGEE. V lost 0 bases, J lost 0 bases, and 21 bases lay in between. The CDR3 runs to 19 residues.

This clonotype was observed many times. The CDR3 loop is CASSISGNTIYF. CDR3 sequence (DNA): TGTGCCAGCAGCATCTCTGGAAACACCATATATTTT. The chain links TRBV9 to TRBJ1-3; D call uncertain. Germline assignment: CDR1 SGDLS and CDR2 YYNGEE. Trimming removed 4 bases from V and 0 bases from J, with 2 bases in between. The CDR3 length is 12 residues. The variable domain in full, with the rest retrieved from reference TRBV9 and TRBJ1-3, is DSGVTQTPKHLITATGQRVTLRCSPRSGDLSVYWYQQSLDQGLQFLIQYYNGEERAKGNILERFSAQQFPDLHSELNLSSLELGDSALYFCASSISGNTIYFGEGSWLTVV.

The chain has TRBV11-1 and TRBJ1-1; D is perhaps TRBD1 (6 bases). Trimming removed 5 bases at V and 5 bases at J, with 12 bases between. The CDR3 loop spans 13 amino acids. The germline V gene encodes CDR1 SGHAT and CDR2 FQDESV (reference sequence). The CDR3 DNA sequence: TGTGCCAGCAGCGGCGGACAGCGAACTGAAGCTTTCTTT. It is translated as CASSGGQRTEAFF.

V and J are TRBV6-1 and TRBJ2-5, with a weak D call TRBD2 (5 bases). The germline CDR1 and CDR2 sequences are MNHNS and SASEGT. The V end lost 8 bases, the J end lost 4 bases, and 17 bases lay between the germline ends. The CDR3 has 14 amino acids. CDR3 sequence: CASARVRAPETQYF. The CDR3 DNA follows: TGTGCCAGCGCCCGAGTGCGGGCCCCAGAGACCCAGTACTTC.

Worth noting for this clonotype: Being one base from a much bigger clone, this may be a read error. The chain has TRBV20-1 and TRBJ1-1; D possibly corresponds to TRBD1 (5 bases). The CDR3 is 14 amino acids. V lost 8 bases and J 3 bases, leaving 19 bases between the germline ends. Germline V gives CDR1 DFQATT, CDR2 SNEGSKA (reference sequence). The CDR3: CSSDLGPGDTEAFF. The DNA for the CDR3 is TGCAGTTCTGACCTGGGACCGGGAGACACTGAAGCTTTCTTT.

This chain links TRBV6-2 or TRBV6-3 with TRBJ1-2; no definite D call. The germline CDR1 and CDR2 sequences are MNHEY and SVGEGT. The CDR3 extends over 17 amino acids. The V gene lost 0 bases and the J gene lost 12 bases, with 26 bases spanning the gap. The CDR3 loop reads CASSYSSIARTAIGDTF. CDR3 nucleotide sequence: TGTGCCAGCAGTTACTCCTCAATAGCACGGACCGCTATTGGGGACACCTTC.

The chain couples TRBV7-2 to TRBJ2-7; perhaps TRBD1 as D (6 bases). CDR1 and CDR2 (germline): SGHTA, FQGNSA. The CDR3 totals 16 residues. With 5 bases removed from V and 4 bases from J, the gap between germline ends came to 21 bases. CDR3 DNA sequence: TGTGCCAGCAGCCGAAGGGCGATCGGGACAAATTACGAGCAGTACTTC. Its protein is CASSRRAIGTNYEQYF.